A selection of T cell receptor beta chains follows, all from one sample in a study of blood T cells in healthy people across ages. One entry per CDR3 protein, called by TCRdb with MiXCR from the 5' RACE reads. The sample holds about 800,000 distinct CDR3 sequences, roughly 25% seen once. The same data also contributed to another study, on T cells of mothers and their children.

Sequencing used blood. The receptors originated from a boy between 5 and 17 years old in good health. Each CDR3 is given with its conserved first and last residue. Fields, in order: CDR3 length, V gene, J gene, CDR3 protein.

cdr3_length: 15
v_call: TRBV28
j_call: TRBJ2-5
cdr3_aa: CASTSTGLYQETQYF

cdr3_length: 13
v_call: TRBV5-6
j_call: TRBJ2-5
cdr3_aa: CASVGLAGETQYF

cdr3_length: 15
v_call: TRBV15
j_call: TRBJ1-2
cdr3_aa: CATSREGRLIVGYTF

cdr3_length: 11
v_call: TRBV29-1
j_call: TRBJ2-1
cdr3_aa: CSGTLEDEQFF

cdr3_length: 14
v_call: TRBV28
j_call: -
cdr3_aa: CASNHRDREYEQYF

cdr3_length: 15
v_call: TRBV6-5
j_call: TRBJ2-2
cdr3_aa: CASTYSGPRAGELFF

cdr3_length: 15
v_call: TRBV7-6
j_call: TRBJ2-5
cdr3_aa: CASSSGPPGQETQYF

cdr3_length: 14
v_call: TRBV29-1
j_call: TRBJ2-3
cdr3_aa: CSVEGFPSTDTQYF

cdr3_length: 14
v_call: TRBV7-9
j_call: TRBJ2-7
cdr3_aa: CASSSRDRGREQYF

cdr3_length: 15
v_call: TRBV3-1
j_call: TRBJ2-3
cdr3_aa: CASSHEGRLADTQYF